The 30 T cell receptor beta chains in this list originate from one sample, sequenced in a study of blood T cell repertoires in COVID-19. The method was immunoSEQ multiplex PCR; TCRdb's version includes in-frame clones alone and lacks a portion of them. The data contain 310,000 or so clones, more than 80% of them singletons. Sequencing was performed on PBMCs or T cells enriched from blood (not recorded which). These receptors were taken from a woman in her 30s who had recovered from COVID-19.

The rearrangement links TRBV6-5 to TRBJ1-2, with D perhaps matching TRBD1 (6 bases). V shed 4 bases and J shed 8 bases, with 17 bases lying between them. Germline V gene lookup returns CDR1 MNHEY and CDR2 SVGAGI. This CDR3 region has 14 residues. The CDR3 reads CASSSGGGHRGYTF. DNA for the CDR3: TGTGCCAGCAGTTCTGGGGGGGGACACCGAGGCTACACCTTC.

The chain combines TRBV7-2 with TRBJ2-5, with TRBD1 matching 8 bases. After removal of 5 bases from V and 1 base from J, the junction contained 3 bases not matched to a gene. The CDR3 is 14 amino acids. CDR1 SGHTA and CDR2 FQGNSA come from the germline V gene. For the CDR3, the DNA is TGTGCCAGCAGCCCGACAGGGGTCCAAGAGACCCAGTACTTC. It encodes CASSPTGVQETQYF. The complete variable domain, with remaining parts taken from reference TRBV7-2 and TRBJ2-5, reads GAGVSQSPSNKVTEKGKDVELRCDPISGHTALYWYRQSLGQGLEFLIYFQGNSAPDKSGLPSDRFSAERTGGSVSTLTIQRTQQEDSAVYLCASSPTGVQETQYFGPGTRLLVL.

This clone was found once. The rearrangement uses TRBV7-6 and TRBJ2-1; D might be TRBD1 (6 bases). Germline CDR1 is SGHVS and CDR2 is FNYEAQ. V dropped 1 base and J dropped 13 bases, with 14 bases sitting between them. The CDR3 runs 13 residues. In DNA, the CDR3 is TGTGCCAGCAGCTTAGATCAGGGACAAAAACAGTTCTTC. It is translated as CASSLDQGQKQFF.

The chain carries TRBV19 and TRBJ2-1; the D gene is possibly TRBD2 (6 bases). CDR1 and CDR2 from the germline V gene are LNHDA and SQIVND (reference sequence). V dropped 5 bases and J dropped 5 bases, with 16 bases sitting between them. The CDR3 length is 15 residues. The chain's CDR3 is CASSVGLGLDNEQFF. In DNA, the CDR3 is TGTGCCAGTAGTGTGGGACTCGGGCTAGACAATGAGCAGTTCTTC.

The table lists this clone with a few counts. This rearrangement joins TRBV6-2 or TRBV6-3 to TRBJ2-7, with D tentatively TRBD1 (6 bases). CDR3 length equals 14 residues. V was clipped by 6 bases and J by 2 bases, with 14 bases between them. The germline V gene has CDR1 MNHEY and CDR2 SVGEGT. Written as DNA, the CDR3 is TGTGCCAGCAGCAACGGGCAGGGGACCTACGAGCAGTACTTC. Translating it yields CASSNGQGTYEQYF.

J is TRBJ2-3 and V is TRBV9; TRBD2 agrees at 15 bases. Trimming at V came to 3 bases and at J to 1 base, leaving 12 bases not matched to a gene. The CDR3 extends over 20 amino acids. Looked up from germline, CDR1 is SGDLS and CDR2 is YYNGEE. The CDR3 DNA follows: TGTGCCAGCAGCGGTAGGGGAACGGGACTAGCGGGAGGAGGCACAGATACGCAGTATTTT. Amino acids: CASSGRGTGLAGGGTDTQYF.

The V call is TRBV5-8, the J call TRBJ1-3; 8 nucleotides agree with TRBD1. In germline, CDR1 is SGHTS, CDR2 YDEGEE. CDR3 size: 15 residues. V trimming: 0 bases; J trimming: 7 bases; junction bases outside the gene matches: 6. The CDR3, as DNA: TGTGCCAGCAGCTTGGGTCAGGGGGCGCGTAACACCATATATTTT. It specifies CASSLGQGARNTIYF.

The rearrangement uses TRBV2 and TRBJ2-2, with a tentative D call TRBD1 (5 bases). This CDR3 has 14 amino acids. The germline V gene encodes CDR1 SNHLY and CDR2 FYNNEI. V lost 8 bases and J lost 1, with 11 bases in between. This CDR3 reads CASDSHLNTGELFF. The CDR3 bases are TGTGCCAGCGACAGCCACCTGAACACCGGGGAGCTGTTTTTT.

In nucleotides, the CDR3 is TGTGCCACCAGCAGAGACTCGGGGGGCTACACCTTC. Its translation: CATSRDSGGYTF. The chain combines TRBV15 with TRBJ1-2; no clear D gene. Trimming removed 0 bases at V and 8 bases at J, with 7 bases between. This CDR3 contains 12 residues. CDR1 and CDR2 from the germline V gene are LNHNV and YYDKDF (reference sequence).

This chain joins TRBV28 and TRBJ1-5; D is unresolved. Trimming pared 8 bases from V and 0 bases from J, leaving 20 bases between. This CDR3 contains 17 residues. Germline values: CDR1 MDHEN, CDR2 SYDVKM. CDR3 amino acids: CASRTPAEIYSNQPQHF. In nucleotides, the CDR3 is TGTGCCAGCCGTACGCCGGCGGAAATTTATAGCAATCAGCCCCAGCATTTT. Variable domain in full (rest from reference TRBV28 and TRBJ1-5): DVKVTQSSRYLVKRTGEKVFLECVQDMDHENMFWYRQDPGLGLRLIYFSYDVKMKEKGDIPEGYSVSREKKERFSLILESASTNQTSMYLCASRTPAEIYSNQPQHFGDGTRLSIL.

The CDR3 spells CASSWGTGIDEQYF. CDR3 nucleotide sequence: TGCGCCAGCAGCTGGGGGACAGGGATCGACGAGCAGTACTTC. The V gene is TRBV5-1, the J gene TRBJ2-7; 9 bases line up with TRBD1. CDR1 is SGHRS, CDR2 YFSETQ, per germline. This CDR3 region has 14 residues. V shed 3 bases and J 5 bases; nucleotides not matched to a gene: 6.

This chain links TRBV5-4 with TRBJ2-5; D call uncertain. This CDR3 is 14 amino acids long. The V and J ends lost 3 bases and 1 base respectively, with 10 bases between them. Per germline, CDR1 SGHNT and CDR2 YYREEE (reference sequence). The CDR3 DNA is TGTGCCAGCAGCTCGATGAGATCCCAAGAGACCCAGTACTTC. The encoded protein is CASSSMRSQETQYF.

The chain joins TRBV5-8 to TRBJ2-2; 11 nucleotides align to TRBD2. V lost 4 bases, J lost 4 bases, and 6 bases stayed unmatched. Per the germline V gene, CDR1 is SGHTS and CDR2 is YDEGEE. The CDR3 length is 16 residues. The CDR3 DNA sequence: TGTGCCAGCAGCATACTAGCGGGAGTTAGCACCGGGGAGCTGTTTTTT. This translates into CASSILAGVSTGELFF.

The genes are TRBV7-2 and TRBJ2-7, with D possibly being TRBD1 (6 bases). V was pared by 5 bases and J by 3 bases, with 17 bases between. CDR1 and CDR2 from the germline V gene are SGHTA and FQGNSA. This CDR3 is 15 amino acids long. DNA of the CDR3: TGTGCCAGCAGCCCCAGGGTCAGGGGAGACTACGAGCAGTACTTC. Residues: CASSPRVRGDYEQYF.

V is TRBV19 and J is TRBJ1-1, with 12 bases aligning to TRBD1. Trimming at V came to 3 bases and at J to 4 bases, leaving 6 bases not matched to a gene. The CDR3 consists of 16 residues. The germline V gene has CDR1 LNHDA and CDR2 SQIVND (reference sequence). CDR3 region: CASSMGQGARGTEAFF. Written as DNA, the CDR3 is TGTGCCAGTAGTATGGGACAGGGGGCGCGGGGCACTGAAGCTTTCTTT.

The chain links TRBV30 to TRBJ2-2; no reliable D call. The CDR3 sequence is 14 residues long. Trimming shortened V by 0 bases and J by 6 bases, and 11 bases separated the two germline ends. Germline V gene sequence: CDR1 GTSNPN, CDR2 SVGIG (reference sequence). CDR3: CAWSVLRVSGELFF. CDR3 nucleotide sequence: TGTGCCTGGAGTGTTCTCCGCGTGTCCGGGGAGCTGTTTTTT.

The V and J genes are TRBV30 and TRBJ1-1, with 7 bases aligning to TRBD1. Germline V gene sequence: CDR1 GTSNPN, CDR2 SVGIG (reference sequence). The trim removed 4 bases at V and 5 bases at J, leaving 13 bases unmatched. This CDR3 is 15 amino acids long. As DNA, the CDR3 is TGTGCCTGGACCCCGGCGGACAGGATGGGAACTGAAGCTTTCTTT. Protein product: CAWTPADRMGTEAFF.

The chain carries TRBV7-2 and TRBJ2-7, with D possibly TRBD1 on 6 matching bases. V was clipped by 4 bases and J by 3 bases, with 7 bases between them. Looked up from germline, CDR1 is SGHTA and CDR2 is FQGNSA. This CDR3 is built from 12 residues. DNA of the CDR3: TGTGCCAGCAGCTCAGGGGTCTACGAGCAGTACTTC. Its translation: CASSSGVYEQYF.

This clone has only one observation. This CDR3 is CASSLPGQGNTGELFF. The CDR3 DNA reads as TGCGCCAGCAGCTTACCGGGACAGGGTAACACCGGGGAGCTGTTTTTT. This chain links TRBV5-1 with TRBJ2-2; 9 bases match TRBD1. The CDR3 consists of 16 residues. Germline values: CDR1 SGHRS, CDR2 YFSETQ. The junction had 4 bases not matched to a gene; V was cut back by 2 bases and J by 2 bases.

The chain is built from TRBV11-3 and TRBJ2-1, with TRBD2 identical over 8 bases. The CDR3 totals 15 residues. The germline CDR1 and CDR2 sequences are SGHNT and YENEEA. The J segment lost 2 bases and the V segment lost 1 base, leaving 1 base of the junction unmatched. The CDR3 sequence is CASSLGREAYNEQFF. The CDR3 DNA reads as TGTGCCAGCAGCTTAGGGCGGGAGGCCTACAATGAGCAGTTCTTC.

The chain is built from TRBV29-1 and TRBJ2-3, with no clear D. Germline values: CDR1 SQVTM, CDR2 ANQGSEA. The V gene lost 3 bases and the J gene lost 8 bases, with 18 bases spanning the gap. The CDR3 consists of 14 residues. CDR3 bases: TGCAGCGTTGACCCCCAGAACCCCCCCTCTACGCAGTATTTT. Protein: CSVDPQNPPSTQYF.

The chain is built from TRBV7-3 and TRBJ1-2; 9 bases match TRBD1. The ends lost 5 bases at V and 3 bases at J; junction bases unmatched: 10. CDR1 SGHTA and CDR2 FQGTGA come from the germline V gene. This CDR3 is 16 amino acids long. CDR3 amino acids: CASSLRAGQGDYGYTF. CDR3 bases: TGTGCCAGCAGCCTAAGGGCGGGACAGGGAGACTATGGCTACACCTTC.

The chain employs TRBV6-5 and TRBJ1-5, with a weak D call TRBD1 (6 bases). Germline lookup yields CDR1 MNHEY and CDR2 SVGAGI. V lost 6 bases to trimming and J lost 5 bases, with 17 bases between them. The CDR3 extends over 15 amino acids. The CDR3 DNA sequence: TGTGCCAGCAGCACGGGGCAGGGGAGCTATCAGCCCCAGCATTTT. This sequence encodes CASSTGQGSYQPQHF.

The chain joins TRBV27 to TRBJ2-7, with 10 bases that match TRBD1. Trimming took 2 bases from V and 6 from J; bases not matched to a gene: 4. The CDR3 runs 14 residues. Germline loops: CDR1 MNHEY, CDR2 SMNVEV (reference sequence). The CDR3 region has the DNA TGTGCCAGCAGTTTAACCGACAGGGGGCCCGAGCAGTACTTC. It encodes CASSLTDRGPEQYF.

The chain carries TRBV21-1 and TRBJ1-5. TRBV21-1 is classified as a pseudogene. This CDR3 has 15 amino acids. CDR3 DNA: TGTGCCAGCAGCAAAGCGCTGGAGAGCAATCAGCCCCAGCATTTT. It translates to CASSKALESNQPQHF.

The CDR3 loop is CASSQYGQGISGNTIYF. The CDR3 region has the DNA TGTGCCAGTAGTCAGTACGGACAGGGGATCTCTGGAAACACCATATATTTT. This chain uses TRBV19 with TRBJ1-3; 9 positions agree with TRBD1. The length of the CDR3 is 17 residues. V shed 5 bases and J 0 bases; nucleotides not matched to a gene: 8. CDR1 and CDR2 (germline): LNHDA, SQIVND (reference sequence).

The chain carries TRBV4-3 and TRBJ2-3; D is perhaps TRBD2 (7 bases). CDR3 length: 21 residues. The V gene lost 0 bases and the J gene lost 5 bases, with 30 bases spanning the gap. The germline V gene has CDR1 LGHNA and CDR2 YSLEER. In DNA, the CDR3 is TGCGCCAGCAGCCAAGACCCTGTGGGGGGCTGGGCGGGAGAGACGGGAGATACGCAGTATTTT. It specifies CASSQDPVGGWAGETGDTQYF.

This clone turned up a few times. CDR3 in amino acids: CASNLRTEAFF. CDR3 DNA: TGTGCCAGCAACCTGAGGACTGAAGCTTTCTTT. The gene calls are TRBV6-5 and TRBJ1-1; D not resolved. Germline V gives CDR1 MNHEY, CDR2 SVGAGI. There are 11 residues in the CDR3. Between the trimmed V and J ends, which lost 7 bases and 5 bases, there was a span of 8 bases.

The rearrangement links TRBV20-1 to TRBJ2-7; 9 positions match TRBD1. The germline CDR1 and CDR2 sequences are DFQATT and SNEGSKA (reference sequence). V lost 3 bases and J lost 6; bases outside the gene matches: 6. This CDR3 has 13 amino acids. CDR3: CSASKGQGGEQYF. The CDR3 nucleotides are TGCAGTGCTAGTAAGGGACAGGGAGGCGAGCAGTACTTC.

About this clone: The identical CDR3 is also encoded by other nucleotide sequences in the sample. This chain joins TRBV7-9 and TRBJ1-5, with D maybe TRBD1 (6 bases). Germline V gives CDR1 SEHNR, CDR2 FQNEAQ (reference sequence). The CDR3 loop spans 14 amino acids. V shed 2 bases and J shed 1 base, with 6 bases lying between them. Here the CDR3 reads CASSLTGSNQPQHF. The CDR3 bases are TGTGCCAGCAGCTTAACAGGGAGCAATCAGCCCCAGCATTTT.